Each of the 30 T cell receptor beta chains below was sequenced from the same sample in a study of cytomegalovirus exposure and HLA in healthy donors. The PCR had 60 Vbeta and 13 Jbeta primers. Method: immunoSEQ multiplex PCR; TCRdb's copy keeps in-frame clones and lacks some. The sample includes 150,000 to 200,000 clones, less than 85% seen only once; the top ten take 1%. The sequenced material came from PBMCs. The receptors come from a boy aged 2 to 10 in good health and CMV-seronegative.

CDR3: CASSNRELGGYTF. Written as DNA, the CDR3 is TGTGCCAGCTCAAACAGGGAGCTAGGAGGCTACACCTTC. The chain links TRBV18 to TRBJ1-2, with a weak D call TRBD1 (6 bases). The germline V and J ends were trimmed by 5 bases and 8 bases, with 15 bases remaining between them. This CDR3 has 13 amino acids. Per germline, CDR1 KGHSH and CDR2 LQKENI. Based on the CDR3 plus reference TRBV18 and TRBJ1-2, the full variable domain is NAGVMQNPRHLVRRRGQEARLRCSPMKGHSHVYWYRQLPEEGLKFMVYLQKENIIDESGMPKERFSAEFPKEGPSILRIQQVVRGDSAAYFCASSNRELGGYTFGSGTRLTVV.

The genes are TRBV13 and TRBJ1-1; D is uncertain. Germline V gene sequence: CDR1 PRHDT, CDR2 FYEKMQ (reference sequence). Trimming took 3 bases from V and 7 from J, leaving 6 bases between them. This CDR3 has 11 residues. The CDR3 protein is CASSFLVEAFF. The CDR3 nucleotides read TGTGCCAGCAGCTTCCTCGTTGAAGCTTTCTTT.

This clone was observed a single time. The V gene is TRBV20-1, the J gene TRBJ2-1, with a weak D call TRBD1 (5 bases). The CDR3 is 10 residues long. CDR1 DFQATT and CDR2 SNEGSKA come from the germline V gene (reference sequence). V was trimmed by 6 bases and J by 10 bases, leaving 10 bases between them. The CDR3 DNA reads TGCAGTGCGGGGCGAATAGAGCAGTTCTTC. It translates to CSAGRIEQFF.

This CDR3 is CASSQVQSGDYGYTF. The CDR3 region has the DNA TGTGCCAGCAGCCAAGTGCAGAGCGGGGACTATGGCTACACCTTC. The rearrangement uses TRBV7-8 and TRBJ1-2; D not resolved. Germline V gives CDR1 SGHVS, CDR2 FQNEAQ. V was clipped by 5 bases and J by 3 bases, with 16 bases between them. The length of the CDR3 is 15 residues.

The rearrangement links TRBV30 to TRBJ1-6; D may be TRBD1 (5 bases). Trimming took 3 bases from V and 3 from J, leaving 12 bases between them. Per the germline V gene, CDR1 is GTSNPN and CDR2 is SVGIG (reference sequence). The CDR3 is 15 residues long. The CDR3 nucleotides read TGTGCCTGGAGCGCCGACAGTTTCTATAATTCACCCCTCCACTTT. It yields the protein CAWSADSFYNSPLHF.

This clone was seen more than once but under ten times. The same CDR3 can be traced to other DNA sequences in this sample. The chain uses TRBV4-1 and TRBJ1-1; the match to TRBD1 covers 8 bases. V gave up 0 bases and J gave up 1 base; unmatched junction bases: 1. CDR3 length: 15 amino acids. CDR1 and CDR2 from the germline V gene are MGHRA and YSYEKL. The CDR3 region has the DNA TGCGCCAGCAGCCAAGACAGGGGGCGGAACACTGAAGCTTTCTTT. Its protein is CASSQDRGRNTEAFF.

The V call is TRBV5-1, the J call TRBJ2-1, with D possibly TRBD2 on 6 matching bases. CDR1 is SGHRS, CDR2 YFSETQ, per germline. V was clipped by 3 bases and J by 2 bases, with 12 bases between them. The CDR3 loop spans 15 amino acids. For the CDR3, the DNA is TGCGCCAGCAGCTCTCGCGGGGAGACCTACAATGAGCAGTTCTTC. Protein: CASSSRGETYNEQFF. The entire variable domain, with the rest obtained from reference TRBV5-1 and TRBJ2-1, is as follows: KAGVTQTPRYLIKTRGQQVTLSCSPISGHRSVSWYQQTPGQGLQFLFEYFSETQRNKGNFPGRFSGRQFSNSRSEMNVSTLELGDSALYLCASSSRGETYNEQFFGPGTRLTVL.

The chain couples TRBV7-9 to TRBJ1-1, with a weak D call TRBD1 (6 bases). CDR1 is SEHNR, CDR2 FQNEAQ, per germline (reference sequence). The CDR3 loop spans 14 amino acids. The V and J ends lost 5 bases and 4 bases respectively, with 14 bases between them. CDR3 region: CASSKGGAGTEAFF. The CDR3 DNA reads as TGTGCCAGCAGCAAAGGGGGGGCGGGCACTGAAGCTTTCTTT.

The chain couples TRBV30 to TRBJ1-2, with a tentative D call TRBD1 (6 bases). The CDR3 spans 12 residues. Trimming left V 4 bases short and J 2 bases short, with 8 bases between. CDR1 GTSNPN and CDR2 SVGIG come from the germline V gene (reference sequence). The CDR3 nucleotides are TGTGCCTGGATTCAGGGGAACTATGGCTACACCTTC. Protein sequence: CAWIQGNYGYTF.

CDR3 sequence reads: CSADPGLAAMNNEQFF. CDR3 DNA: TGCAGCGCCGATCCGGGACTAGCAGCAATGAACAATGAGCAGTTCTTC. This sequence joins TRBV29-1 and TRBJ2-1, with TRBD2 matching over 9 bases. CDR1 is SQVTM, CDR2 ANQGSEA, per germline. The CDR3 length is 16 residues. V dropped 7 bases and J dropped 5; count of bases not matched to a gene: 15.

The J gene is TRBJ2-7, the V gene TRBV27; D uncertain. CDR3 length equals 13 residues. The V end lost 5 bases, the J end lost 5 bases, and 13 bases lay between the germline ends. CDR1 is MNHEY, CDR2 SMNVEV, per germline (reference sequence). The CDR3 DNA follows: TGTGCCAGCAGTCCCCGCCGCGGCGACGAGCAGTACTTC. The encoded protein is CASSPRRGDEQYF.

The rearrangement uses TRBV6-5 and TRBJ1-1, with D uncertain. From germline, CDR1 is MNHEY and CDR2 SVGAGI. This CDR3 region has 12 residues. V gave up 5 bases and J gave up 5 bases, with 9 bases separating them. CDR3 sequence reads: CASSGRGTEAFF. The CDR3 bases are TGTGCCAGCAGTGGGCGGGGTACTGAAGCTTTCTTT.

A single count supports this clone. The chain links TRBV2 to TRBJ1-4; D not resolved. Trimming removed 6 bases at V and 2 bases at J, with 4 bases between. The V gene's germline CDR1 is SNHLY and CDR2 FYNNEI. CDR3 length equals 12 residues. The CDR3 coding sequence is TGTGCCAGCAGCCATACTAATGAAAAACTGTTTTTT. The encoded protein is CASSHTNEKLFF.

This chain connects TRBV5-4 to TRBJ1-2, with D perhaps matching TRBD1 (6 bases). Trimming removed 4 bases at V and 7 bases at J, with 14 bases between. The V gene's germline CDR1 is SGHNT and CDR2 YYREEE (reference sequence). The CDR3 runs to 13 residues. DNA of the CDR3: TGTGCCAGCAGCCCGGCGGGGGGCCGTGGCTACACCTTC. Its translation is CASSPAGGRGYTF. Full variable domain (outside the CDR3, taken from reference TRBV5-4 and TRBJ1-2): ETGVTQSPTHLIKTRGQQVTLRCSSQSGHNTVSWYQQALGQGPQFIFQYYREEENGRGNFPPRFSGLQFPNYSSELNVNALELDDSALYLCASSPAGGRGYTFGSGTRLTVV.

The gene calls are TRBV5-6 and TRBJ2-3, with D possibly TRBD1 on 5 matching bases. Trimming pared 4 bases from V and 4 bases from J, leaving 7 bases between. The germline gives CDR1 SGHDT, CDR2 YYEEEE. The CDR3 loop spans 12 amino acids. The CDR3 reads CASSQGSDTQYF. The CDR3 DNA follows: TGTGCCAGCAGCCAGGGTTCAGATACGCAGTATTTT. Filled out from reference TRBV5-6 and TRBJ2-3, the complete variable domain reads DAGVTQSPTHLIKTRGQQVTLRCSPKSGHDTVSWYQQALGQGPQFIFQYYEEEERQRGNFPDRFSGHQFPNYSSELNVNALLLGDSALYLCASSQGSDTQYFGPGTRLTVL.

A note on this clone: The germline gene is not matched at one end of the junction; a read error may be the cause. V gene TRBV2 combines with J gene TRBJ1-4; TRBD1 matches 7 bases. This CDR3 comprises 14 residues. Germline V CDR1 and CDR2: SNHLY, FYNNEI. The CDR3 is CASREDRVEEKLFF. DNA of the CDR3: TGTGCCAGCAGGGAAGACAGGGTTGAGGAAAAACTGTTTTTT.

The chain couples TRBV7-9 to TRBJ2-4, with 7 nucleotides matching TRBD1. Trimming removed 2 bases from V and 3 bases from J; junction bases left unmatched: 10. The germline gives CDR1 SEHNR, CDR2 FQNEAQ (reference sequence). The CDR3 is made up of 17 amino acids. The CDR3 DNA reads TGTGCCAGCAGCTTAAGCGAGGGGGCGGCGGGCAAAAACATTCAGTACTTC. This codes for CASSLSEGAAGKNIQYF.

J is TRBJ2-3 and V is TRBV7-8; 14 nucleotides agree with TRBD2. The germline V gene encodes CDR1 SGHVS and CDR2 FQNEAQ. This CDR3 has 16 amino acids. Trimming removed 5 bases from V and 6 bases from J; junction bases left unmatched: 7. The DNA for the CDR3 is TGTGCCAGCAGCGTGAGACTAGCGGGGGGGAAGGATACGCAGTATTTT. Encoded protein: CASSVRLAGGKDTQYF.

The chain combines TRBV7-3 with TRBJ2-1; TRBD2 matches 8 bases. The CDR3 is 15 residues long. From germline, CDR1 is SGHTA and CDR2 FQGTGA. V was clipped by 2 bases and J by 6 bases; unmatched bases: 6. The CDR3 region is CASSLGSGLANEQFF. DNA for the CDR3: TGTGCCAGCAGCTTAGGCTCCGGACTAGCCAATGAGCAGTTCTTC.

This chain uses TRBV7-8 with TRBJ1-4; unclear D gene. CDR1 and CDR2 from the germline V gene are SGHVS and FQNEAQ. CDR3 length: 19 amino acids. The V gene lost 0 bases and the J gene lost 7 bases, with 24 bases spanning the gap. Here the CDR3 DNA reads TGTGCCAGCAGCTTAGCCCCATCATATCCCGAACAAAGCGGTGAAAAACTGTTTTTT. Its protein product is CASSLAPSYPEQSGEKLFF.

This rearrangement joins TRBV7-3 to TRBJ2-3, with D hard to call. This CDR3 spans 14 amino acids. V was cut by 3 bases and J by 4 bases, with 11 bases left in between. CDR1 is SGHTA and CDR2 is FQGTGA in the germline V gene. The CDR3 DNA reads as TGTGCCAGCAGCTTTTCGTCCGGAGCAGATACGCAGTATTTT. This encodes CASSFSSGADTQYF.

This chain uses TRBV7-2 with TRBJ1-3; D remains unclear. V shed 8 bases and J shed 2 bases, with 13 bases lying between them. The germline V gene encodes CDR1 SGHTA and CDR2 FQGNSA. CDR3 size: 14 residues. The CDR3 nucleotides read TGTGCCAGCGGCGGAAGAGAGGCTGGAAACACCATATATTTT. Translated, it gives CASGGREAGNTIYF.

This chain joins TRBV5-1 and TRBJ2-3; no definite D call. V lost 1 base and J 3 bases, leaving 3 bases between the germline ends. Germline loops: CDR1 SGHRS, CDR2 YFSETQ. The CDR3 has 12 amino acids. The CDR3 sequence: CASSLTTDTQYF. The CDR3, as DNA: TGCGCCAGCAGCTTGACTACAGATACGCAGTATTTT.

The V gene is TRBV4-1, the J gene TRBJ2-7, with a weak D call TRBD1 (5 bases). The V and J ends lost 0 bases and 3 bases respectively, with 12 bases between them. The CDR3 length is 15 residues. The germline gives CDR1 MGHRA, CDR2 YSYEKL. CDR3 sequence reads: CASSQEARDNYEQYF. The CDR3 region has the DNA TGCGCCAGCAGCCAAGAAGCCAGGGATAACTACGAGCAGTACTTC.

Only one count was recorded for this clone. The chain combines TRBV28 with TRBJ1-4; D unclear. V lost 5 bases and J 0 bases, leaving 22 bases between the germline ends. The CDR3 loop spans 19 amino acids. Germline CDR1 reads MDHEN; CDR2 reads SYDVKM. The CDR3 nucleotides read TGTGCCAGCAGTCCCATAGGTGTGCAGGAACCTACAACTAATGAAAAACTGTTTTTT. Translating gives CASSPIGVQEPTTNEKLFF. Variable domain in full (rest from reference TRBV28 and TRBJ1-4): DVKVTQSSRYLVKRTGEKVFLECVQDMDHENMFWYRQDPGLGLRLIYFSYDVKMKEKGDIPEGYSVSREKKERFSLILESASTNQTSMYLCASSPIGVQEPTTNEKLFFGSGTQLSVL.

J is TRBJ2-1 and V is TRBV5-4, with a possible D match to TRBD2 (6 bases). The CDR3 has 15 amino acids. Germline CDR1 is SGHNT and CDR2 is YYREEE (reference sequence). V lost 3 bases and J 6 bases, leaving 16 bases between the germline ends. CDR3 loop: CASSWEASISNEQFF. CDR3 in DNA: TGTGCCAGCAGCTGGGAGGCTTCCATTAGCAATGAGCAGTTCTTC. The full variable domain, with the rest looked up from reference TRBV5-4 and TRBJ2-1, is ETGVTQSPTHLIKTRGQQVTLRCSSQSGHNTVSWYQQALGQGPQFIFQYYREEENGRGNFPPRFSGLQFPNYSSELNVNALELDDSALYLCASSWEASISNEQFFGPGTRLTVL.

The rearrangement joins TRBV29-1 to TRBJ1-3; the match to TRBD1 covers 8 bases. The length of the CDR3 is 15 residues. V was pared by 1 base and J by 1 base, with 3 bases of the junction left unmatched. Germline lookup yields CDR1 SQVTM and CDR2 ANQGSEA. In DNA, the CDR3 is TGCAGCGTTGAAGTCCGGACAGGGTCTGGAAACACCATATATTTT. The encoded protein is CSVEVRTGSGNTIYF.

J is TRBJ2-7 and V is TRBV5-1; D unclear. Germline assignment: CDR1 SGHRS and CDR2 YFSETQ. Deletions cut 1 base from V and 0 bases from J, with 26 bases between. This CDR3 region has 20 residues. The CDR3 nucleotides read TGCGCCAGCAGCTTGTTCATTTCTCAACCACCGCCCAGAGGCTCCTACGAGCAGTACGTC. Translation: CASSLFISQPPPRGSYEQYV.

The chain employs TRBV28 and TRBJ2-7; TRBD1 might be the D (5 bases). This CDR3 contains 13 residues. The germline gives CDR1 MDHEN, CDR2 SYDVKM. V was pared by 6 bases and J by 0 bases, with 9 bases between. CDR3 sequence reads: CASRRQSSYEQYV. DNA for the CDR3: TGTGCCAGCAGACGACAGAGCTCCTACGAGCAGTACGTC.

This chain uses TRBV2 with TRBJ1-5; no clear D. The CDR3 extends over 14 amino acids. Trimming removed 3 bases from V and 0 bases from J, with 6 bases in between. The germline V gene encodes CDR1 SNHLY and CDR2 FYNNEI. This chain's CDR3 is CASSETYSNQPQHF. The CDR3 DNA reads TGTGCCAGCAGTGAGACATATAGCAATCAGCCCCAGCATTTT. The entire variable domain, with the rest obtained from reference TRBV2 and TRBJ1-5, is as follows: EPEVTQTPSHQVTQMGQEVILRCVPISNHLYFYWYRQILGQKVEFLVSFYNNEISEKSEIFDDQFSVERPDGSNFTLKIRSTKLEDSAMYFCASSETYSNQPQHFGDGTRLSIL.